This TCR beta chain was profiled in a study of regulatory T cells in long-lasting Graves disease. V lost 0 bases and J lost 0, with 10 bases in between. Germline V gene sequence: CDR1 SGHRS, CDR2 YFSETQ. The CDR3 covers 16 residues. Combining iRepertoire HTBI primers with Arm-PCR of CDR3 regions, the authors built TCR beta libraries. TCRdb analysed the multiplex PCR reads with MiXCR anew, one entry per CDR3 protein. The repertoire includes about 450,000 distinct CDR3 sequences, approximately 16% of them detected once, and around 10% sits in the top ten. Stated time point: newly diagnosed GD, antithyroid drugs for less than 3 months. Making the TCR library involved RNA that had been extracted from PBMCs. The same data also went into a second study, on T cells in Graves' hyperthyroidism and ophthalmopathy. That study reports: In patients aged 18 to 65, hyperthyroidism was newly diagnosed, with duration under 2 months. The study based diagnoses on clinical symptoms, serum thyroxine and TRAb, thyroid ultrasound and orbital computed tomography. Blood held most thyroid clonotypes expanded above 0.001 frequency. From stable hyperthyroidism, ophthalmopathy was separated by a 13 V-J model.

This specimen was peripheral blood mononuclear cells (PBMCs), taken at new diagnosis, from a patient treated with antithyroid drugs. The TCR sequence derives from a woman aged 25 to 39 with Graves disease. The chain combines TRBV5-1 with TRBJ2-1; D unresolved. Written as DNA, the CDR3 is TGCGCCAGCAGCTTGGCCTCCCACAGCTCCTACAATGAGCAGTTCTTC. Residues: CASSLASHSSYNEQFF.